This T cell receptor (beta chain) appears in the sequencing data of a study of shared clonotypes between healthy human individuals. The study's findings and limits: For sorted subsets, rarefaction showed incomplete sequencing despite large depth. Clonotypes shared by all four sorted-subset donors had higher generation probabilities than non-shared clonotypes. Around 5.4% of naive CD4 clonotypes were common to several donors.

As to this clone: As yet, its antigen is unknown.

The CDR3 spans 13 residues. V shed 5 bases, J shed 3 bases, and the junction held 3 bases outside the gene matches. Germline CDR1 and CDR2: SGHAT and FQNNGV. Investigators spread the genomic DNA of each subset evenly over several immunoSEQ plates. Using immunoSEQ multiplex PCR, the repertoire was profiled, and TCRdb retains in-frame clones only, with some absent. Counted here are some 2,100,000 clones, 90% to 97% occurring once; the ten biggest clones make up roughly 0.13%. The sequenced material came from naive CD4+ T cells sorted from blood. The subset: CD45RA+ positively selected. This sequence originates from a man younger than 35 in good health. The rearrangement uses TRBV11-2 and TRBJ2-7, with 8 bases that match TRBD1. CDR3 nucleotide sequence: TGTGCCAGCAGCCATGGACAGGGCTACGAGCAGTACTTC. Translating gives CASSHGQGYEQYF. The variable domain in full, with the rest retrieved from reference TRBV11-2 and TRBJ2-7, is EAGVAQSPRYKIIEKRQSVAFWCNPISGHATLYWYQQILGQGPKLLIQFQNNGVVDDSQLPKDRFSAERLKGVDSTLKIQPAKLEDSAVYLCASSHGQGYEQYFGPGTRLTVT.